This T cell receptor beta chain was recorded in a study of OX40 agonist ivuxolimab in advanced cancers. This table comes from immunoSEQ multiplex PCR, and its TCRdb copy is limited to in-frame clones, with some not included. The sample holds about 36,000 clones, 88% seen once. The CDR3 contains 19 residues. Germline CDR1 reads SGHAT; CDR2 reads FQNNGV. V was pared by 3 bases and J by 2 bases, with 16 bases of the junction left unmatched. The source of this sequence is an adult with an advanced solid tumor such as melanoma, head and neck, liver or kidney cancer. Sample: CD4+ or CD8+ T cells sorted from blood, taken in a trial of the OX40 agonist ivuxolimab. The V and J genes are TRBV11-2 and TRBJ2-1; 7 bases align to TRBD1. CDR3 DNA sequence: TGTGCCAGCAGCTTGAGGGTTCGCAACAGGGGACCCGCCTACAATGAGCAGTTCTTC. Translated: CASSLRVRNRGPAYNEQFF.